The rows below give T cell receptor beta chains drawn from one sample of a study of cytomegalovirus exposure and HLA in healthy donors. Clones were read by immunoSEQ multiplex PCR, and TCRdb kept only the in-frame ones, dropping some. This sample has 100,000 to 150,000 clones, with 74% found just once. Sequencing was done on a sample of PBMCs. These receptors all come from a woman in her forties or fifties in good health and CMV-seropositive. CDR3s include the opening cysteine and the closing phenylalanine or tryptophan. A D gene is named only where the DNA matches it firmly. Only some rows state a clone size, as once, few, many or a class for expanded clones.

>TRBD2|TRBJ2-1|TRBV30|.
CAWSVRGRGGRDEQFF
TGTGCCTGGAGTGTACGAGGGCGGGGGGGCAGGGATGAGCAGTTCTTC
>.|TRBJ2-7|TRBV14|.
CASSQGGTRQYF
TGTGCCAGCAGCCAAGGCGGGACGAGGCAGTACTTC
>TRBD2|TRBJ2-7|TRBV18|.
CASSSTGGSYSYEQYF
TGTGCCAGCTCCTCGACGGGGGGGTCGTACTCCTACGAGCAGTACTTC
>.|TRBJ2-7|TRBV9|.
CASSPFSGSSYEQYF
TGTGCCAGCAGCCCCTTTTCGGGGAGCAGCTACGAGCAGTACTTC
>.|TRBJ1-2|TRBV10-3|.
CAISDGRTNYGYTF
TGTGCCATCAGTGACGGCAGGACTAACTATGGCTACACCTTC
>.|TRBJ2-5|TRBV2|.
CASSEGQYQETQYF
TGTGCCAGCAGTGAAGGGCAGTACCAAGAGACCCAGTACTTC
>TRBD1|TRBJ1-4|TRBV2|few
CASSDPGGQKLFF
TGTGCCAGCAGTGATCCAGGGGGCCAAAAACTGTTTTTT
>TRBD1|TRBJ1-5|TRBV5-1|.
CASSLAGTGSPQHF
TGCGCCAGCAGCTTGGCCGGGACAGGGTCGCCCCAGCATTTT
>TRBD1|TRBJ1-1|TRBV5-1|.
CASSFRGDALNTEAFF
TGCGCCAGCAGCTTCAGGGGGGATGCCCTTAACACTGAAGCTTTCTTT
>.|TRBJ1-2|TRBV4-1|.
CASSAAGGANYGYPF
TGCGCCAGCAGCGCAGCGGGAGGGGCTAACTATGGCTACCCCTTC
>TRBD2|TRBJ2-3|TRBV7-6|.
CASSFRLAGSSSTDTQYF
TGTGCCAGCAGCTTTAGACTAGCGGGGAGCTCTAGCACAGATACGCAGTATTTT